This TCR beta chain is from a study of T cell responses to AZD1222 COVID-19 vaccine. Study-wide background: Samples with a second dose at about 4 or about 12 weeks were pooled together. Study-level findings and limits: Mostly white British, mostly female donors; authors suggested clonal diversity may be underestimated. Every sample of the repertoires postdated the peak T cell response. The number of AZD1222 recipients seropositive at baseline was only five to seven.

A word on this clone: Its antigen is not known.

Data came from immunoSEQ multiplex PCR; TCRdb stores just in-frame clones and leaves some out. The data contain approximately 110,000 clones, approximately 91% of them singletons. This CDR3 has 16 residues. The germline V gene encodes CDR1 SGHDT and CDR2 YYEEEE. Trimming took off 4 bases at V and 2 bases at J, with 13 bases between the two ends. This sample comprised peripheral blood, obtained on day 0 of AZD1222 vaccination. This clonotype was sampled from an adult in good health. The J gene is TRBJ2-6, the V gene TRBV5-6; D is possibly TRBD2 (5 bases). CDR3 residues: CASSPPAGTGANVLTF. The CDR3, as DNA: TGTGCCAGCAGCCCGCCGGCGGGTACTGGGGCCAACGTCCTGACTTTC.